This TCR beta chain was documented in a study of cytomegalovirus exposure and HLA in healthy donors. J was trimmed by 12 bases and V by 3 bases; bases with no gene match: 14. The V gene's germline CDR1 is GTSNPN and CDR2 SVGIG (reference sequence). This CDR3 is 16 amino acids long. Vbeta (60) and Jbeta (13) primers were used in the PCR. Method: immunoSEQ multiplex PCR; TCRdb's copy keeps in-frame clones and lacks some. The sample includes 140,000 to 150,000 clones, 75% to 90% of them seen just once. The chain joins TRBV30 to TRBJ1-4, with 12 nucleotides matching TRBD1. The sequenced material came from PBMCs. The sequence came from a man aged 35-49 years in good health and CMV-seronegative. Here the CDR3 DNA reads TGTGCCTGGAGCCCCCTTACCGGGACAGGGGGCGCGGAACTGTTTTTT. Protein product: CAWSPLTGTGGAELFF.